This TCR beta chain was sequenced for a study of shared clonotypes between healthy human individuals. About this clone itself: Antigen unknown.

Original handling: For the immunoSEQ data, sequences were junction-only without quality scores, so filtering differed. Produced via immunoSEQ multiplex PCR; TCRdb's table is partial and in-frame only. D and trimming come from the DNA, and the V and J calls and clone size come from that table. The table includes 2 million to 2.5 million clones, over 85% detected once. The CDR3 totals 15 residues. The J segment lost 10 bases and the V segment lost 5 bases, leaving 13 bases of the junction unmatched. From germline, CDR1 is MDHEN and CDR2 SYDVKM. In the CD4+ fraction, cells were divided into CD45RA+ naive and CD45RA-negative memory subsets. Study-wide points: In a handful of donors, 4.5% to 5.5% of naive CD4 clonotypes appeared in common.

The chain combines TRBV28 with TRBJ1-1; 10 nucleotides agree with TRBD1. The sequenced material came from naive CD4+ T cells from PBMCs. Subset denoted: CD45RA+ positively selected. This clonotype was sampled from a young man in good health. Some clones in this sample may be carry-over from other donors' samples. CDR3 sequence (DNA): TGTGCCAGCAGTCTACCCCCGGGACAGGGGTCGAGAGCTTTCTTT. It is translated as CASSLPPGQGSRAFF. The entire variable domain, with the rest obtained from reference TRBV28 and TRBJ1-1, is as follows: DVKVTQSSRYLVKRTGEKVFLECVQDMDHENMFWYRQDPGLGLRLIYFSYDVKMKEKGDIPEGYSVSREKKERFSLILESASTNQTSMYLCASSLPPGQGSRAFFGQGTRLTVV.